The next 26 T cell receptor beta chains were all read from a single sample in a study of T-cell memory formation after mild COVID-19 (dated by TCRdb to about 2021). Libraries came from 5' RACE. The sequencing machine was an Illumina NovaSeq 6000. Through fastp at Q25 and MiXCR, TCRdb rebuilt clones from the public reads, retaining in-frame beta chains. One record per CDR3 amino acid sequence lists the most common genes and DNA. The sample table contains about 190,000 distinct CDR3 sequences; only one count was recorded for approximately 10% of them. Roughly 3.2% of the sample lies in the top ten. The sample comprised PBMCs or a T cell subset sorted from them (not recorded which). Receptors were obtained from a man between 18 and 35 years old who had mild COVID-19 (a few samples of this study predate the infection). The sample titles of this study are shuffled in the database, so cell type and time point are left out; the donor was told from shared clones.

This clonotype has more than one count but fewer than ten. The V and J genes are TRBV12-3 or TRBV12-4 and TRBJ2-7; D unclear. V shed 2 bases and J shed 0 bases, with 8 bases lying between them. The CDR3 totals 14 residues. CDR3 DNA sequence: TGTGCCAGCAGTTTAATTAGAACCTCCTACGAGCAGTACGTC. The encoded protein is CASSLIRTSYEQYV.

The chain joins TRBV5-1 to TRBJ2-5; possible D gene TRBD1, 6 bases. There are 14 residues in the CDR3. Germline values: CDR1 SGHRS, CDR2 YFSETQ. Trimming cost V 0 bases and J 6 bases, with 12 bases left between them. In DNA form, the CDR3 reads TGCGCCAGCAGCTTGGAGTTAGGGGGAAAGACCCAGTACTTC. This translates into CASSLELGGKTQYF. The full variable domain, rest sourced from reference TRBV5-1 and TRBJ2-5, is KAGVTQTPRYLIKTRGQQVTLSCSPISGHRSVSWYQQTPGQGLQFLFEYFSETQRNKGNFPGRFSGRQFSNSRSEMNVSTLELGDSALYLCASSLELGGKTQYFGPGTRLLVL.

This chain uses TRBV20-1 with TRBJ2-5; D is possibly TRBD2 (5 bases). Trimming stripped 6 bases from V and 9 bases from J, with 14 bases between. The CDR3 runs 11 residues. Germline CDR1 DFQATT, CDR2 SNEGSKA (reference sequence). CDR3 protein: CSAQQRTAQYF. The CDR3 bases are TGCAGTGCCCAGCAGCGGACGGCCCAGTACTTC.

This clonotype turned up a few times. This CDR3 is CASSLGGGQLSSYEQYV. CDR3 nucleotide sequence: TGTGCCAGCAGCTTAGGAGGGGGACAGTTGAGCTCCTACGAGCAGTACGTC. The chain carries TRBV7-8 and TRBJ2-7; TRBD1 matches at 7 bases. Germline lookup yields CDR1 SGHVS and CDR2 FQNEAQ. This CDR3 is 17 amino acids long. Trimming took 1 base from V and 0 from J; bases not matched to a gene: 9.

This clonotype was recorded a few times. The J gene is TRBJ1-1, the V gene TRBV7-9, with 8 bases fitting TRBD1. Germline CDR1 and CDR2: SEHNR and FQNEAQ (reference sequence). V shed 1 base, J shed 6 bases, and the junction held 1 base outside the gene matches. This CDR3 is built from 13 residues. CDR3 amino acids: CASSLVQGAEAFF. Written as DNA, the CDR3 is TGTGCCAGCAGCTTAGTACAGGGGGCTGAAGCTTTCTTT.

About this clonotype itself: A much larger clone sits a single nucleotide away, making a read error possible. The V call is TRBV12-3 or TRBV12-4, the J call TRBJ2-3, with D perhaps being TRBD1 or TRBD2 (6 bases each). V was trimmed by 7 bases and J by 2 bases, leaving 13 bases between them. This CDR3 region has 14 residues. The CDR3 sequence: CASTRGPDTDTQYF. The CDR3 DNA follows: TGTGCCAGCACCCGGGGGCCAGACACAGATACGCAGTATTTT.

This clonotype has a handful of counts. The chain has TRBV24-1 and TRBJ2-1; TRBD2 agrees at 16 bases. Trimming took 3 bases from V and 2 from J; bases not matched to a gene: 3. Germline loops: CDR1 KGHDR, CDR2 SFDVKD. The CDR3 has 18 amino acids. The CDR3 DNA reads TGTGCCACCAGTGATGCCGGGACTAGCGGGGGGGCCTACAATGAGCAGTTCTTC. Residues: CATSDAGTSGGAYNEQFF.

This clonotype was seen a few times. This chain links TRBV12-5 with TRBJ2-1; D gene unclear. This CDR3 has 18 residues. Trimming shortened V by 1 base and J by 4 bases, and 20 bases separated the two germline ends. CDR1 is LGHNT and CDR2 is FRNRAP in the germline V gene. The DNA for the CDR3 is TGTGCTAGTGGTTTGGCCCTCTGGCATAGAGATCGTTACAATGAGCAGTTCTTC. Translating it yields CASGLALWHRDRYNEQFF.

This clonotype was detected only a few times. This CDR3 reads CASSPLASGETDTQYF. In DNA, the CDR3 is TGTGCCAGCTCACCCCTCGCTAGCGGGGAGACAGATACGCAGTATTTT. The chain couples TRBV18 to TRBJ2-3, with 9 positions matching TRBD2. The V gene end was trimmed by 3 bases and the J gene end by 3 bases; junction bases not matched to a gene: 7. Germline-derived CDR1 and CDR2 are KGHSH and LQKENI. CDR3 length equals 16 residues.

The DNA of the CDR3 is TGTGCCAGCAGCCAAGATCTTAAAGATACGCAGTATTTT. This codes for CASSQDLKDTQYF. The chain employs TRBV14 and TRBJ2-3; D is ambiguous. Germline-derived CDR1 and CDR2 are SGHDN and FVKESK. Trimming removed 0 bases at V and 5 bases at J, with 6 bases between. This CDR3 has 13 amino acids.

At least ten counts were recorded for this clonotype. CDR3 sequence: CASSFYVEARNEQFF. The CDR3 DNA is TGTGCCAGCAGCTTTTATGTCGAAGCTCGAAATGAGCAGTTCTTC. The chain has TRBV7-2 and TRBJ2-1; D unresolved. The germline V gene has CDR1 SGHTA and CDR2 FQGNSA. The CDR3 runs to 15 residues. Trimming took off 3 bases at V and 7 bases at J, with 16 bases between the two ends.

V and J are TRBV4-1 and TRBJ1-1; D remains ambiguous. The CDR3 totals 14 residues. Trimming stripped 3 bases from V and 5 bases from J, with 13 bases between. CDR1 and CDR2 (germline): MGHRA, YSYEKL. The CDR3 bases are TGCGCCAGCAGCCATCCCGCGGTGGGTACTGAAGCTTTCTTT. Translated: CASSHPAVGTEAFF.

This clonotype was seen more than once but under ten times. The V and J genes are TRBV3-1 and TRBJ2-3; D gene ambiguous. The CDR3 spans 13 residues. CDR1 LGHDT and CDR2 YNNKEL come from the germline V gene (reference sequence). Trimming pared 1 base from V and 11 bases from J, leaving 13 bases between. The CDR3 is CASSQAPLQRQYF. The DNA for the CDR3 is TGTGCCAGCAGCCAAGCTCCTCTACAGCGGCAGTATTTT.

This clonotype was seen at least ten times. The chain joins TRBV7-9 to TRBJ2-2; weak D call: TRBD1 (6 bases). Trimming left V 5 bases short and J 0 bases short, with 16 bases between. This CDR3 contains 17 residues. Germline CDR1 reads SEHNR; CDR2 reads FQNEAQ (reference sequence). The CDR3 nucleotides are TGTGCCAGCAGCGAACTACAGGGATCCCCGAACACCGGGGAGCTGTTTTTT. Its protein product is CASSELQGSPNTGELFF.

The V and J genes are TRBV7-2 and TRBJ1-4, with D perhaps matching TRBD1 (6 bases). The germline V gene has CDR1 SGHTA and CDR2 FQGNSA. The CDR3 is made up of 15 amino acids. Trimming cost V 5 bases and J 8 bases, with 18 bases left between them. CDR3 sequence reads: CASSPSGDLVEKLFF. The CDR3 DNA follows: TGTGCCAGCAGCCCCTCAGGGGATCTGGTCGAAAAACTGTTTTTT.

In this sample, this clonotype turned up a few times. The rearrangement joins TRBV7-9 to TRBJ2-3, with D hard to call. The V gene lost 9 bases and the J gene lost 8 bases, with 9 bases spanning the gap. Looked up from germline, CDR1 is SEHNR and CDR2 is FQNEAQ (reference sequence). This CDR3 has 10 residues. CDR3 in DNA: TGTGCCAGTACCCCTGGTACGCAGTATTTT. It specifies CASTPGTQYF.

The table lists this clonotype with a few counts. The chain joins TRBV19 to TRBJ2-3; perhaps TRBD2 as D (5 bases). Germline V gene sequence: CDR1 LNHDA, CDR2 SQIVND (reference sequence). This CDR3 is built from 17 residues. V dropped 4 bases and J dropped 2 bases, with 19 bases sitting between them. The CDR3 DNA sequence: TGTGCCAGTAGTAAGGGAGCCGCTGGTGGGGACACAGATACGCAGTATTTT. As protein: CASSKGAAGGDTDTQYF.

V is TRBV2 and J is TRBJ2-7; D call uncertain. Germline loops: CDR1 SNHLY, CDR2 FYNNEI. Between the trimmed V and J ends, which lost 4 bases and 2 bases, there was a span of 6 bases. This CDR3 has 12 residues. DNA of the CDR3: TGTGCCAGCAGTGTCGGACCCTACGAGCAGTACTTC. Residues: CASSVGPYEQYF.

This clonotype was seen repeatedly, ten times or more. The V and J genes are TRBV5-1 and TRBJ1-6; D is unclear. The germline V and J ends were trimmed by 4 bases and 11 bases, with 19 bases remaining between them. Germline V CDR1 and CDR2: SGHRS, YFSETQ. The CDR3 loop spans 15 amino acids. As DNA, the CDR3 is TGCGCCAGCAGCGCTACCACAGAGACGTGGACACCCCTCCACTTT. Its protein is CASSATTETWTPLHF.

There are many counts of this clonotype. CDR3 sequence: CASSPRPYRGRKGMNTEAFF. CDR3 in DNA: TGTGCCAGCAGCCCAAGGCCTTACAGGGGACGGAAGGGGATGAACACTGAAGCTTTCTTT. This chain joins TRBV7-2 and TRBJ1-1; 7 nucleotides agree with TRBD1. CDR1 is SGHTA and CDR2 is FQGNSA in the germline V gene. There are 20 residues in the CDR3. The V gene end was trimmed by 5 bases and the J gene end by 0 bases; junction bases not matched to a gene: 21.

The V call is TRBV18, the J call TRBJ2-7, with unresolved D. The V gene's germline CDR1 is KGHSH and CDR2 LQKENI. The CDR3 totals 15 residues. V lost 4 bases and J lost 5, with 18 bases in between. CDR3 in DNA: TGTGCCAGCTCACGCCAGACTGTGGCCCGGAACGAGCAGTACTTC. Residues: CASSRQTVARNEQYF.

This clonotype has ten or more counts. This chain links TRBV6-5 with TRBJ2-7; 8 nucleotides align to TRBD1. This CDR3 comprises 15 residues. V dropped 0 bases and J dropped 2; count of bases not matched to a gene: 3. CDR1 and CDR2 (germline): MNHEY, SVGAGI. CDR3 region: CASSYSGTGPYEQYF. In DNA, the CDR3 is TGTGCCAGCAGTTACTCCGGGACAGGACCCTACGAGCAGTACTTC.

This clonotype has just one count. V and J are TRBV3-1 and TRBJ2-3, with 7 bases lining up with TRBD1. V lost 10 bases and J lost 3; bases outside the gene matches: 7. Germline V gene data show CDR1 as LGHDT and CDR2 as YNNKEL (reference sequence). This CDR3 has 13 residues. The CDR3 DNA sequence: TGTGCCACCCGACAGGGTGGGACAGATACGCAGTATTTT. Its translation is CATRQGGTDTQYF.

The rearrangement links TRBV6-5 to TRBJ1-3, with 7 nucleotides matching TRBD1. The length of the CDR3 is 16 residues. The germline CDR1 and CDR2 sequences are MNHEY and SVGAGI. V shed 6 bases, J shed 2 bases, and the junction held 10 bases outside the gene matches. CDR3 loop: CASSYGTVLPGNTIYF. The CDR3 region has the DNA TGTGCCAGCAGCTATGGGACAGTTCTACCTGGAAACACCATATATTTT.

For this clonotype: Because the CDR3 is missing its conserved closing phenylalanine or tryptophan, this is likely a read error. The chain joins TRBV5-1 to TRBJ1-4; D is perhaps TRBD1 (6 bases). V lost 7 bases and J lost 5, with 12 bases in between. CDR3 size: 13 residues. The germline gives CDR1 SGHRS, CDR2 YFSETQ. The CDR3 coding sequence is TGCGCCAGCCGGGACACCGAAAATGAAAAACTGTTTTTG. The encoded protein is CASRDTENEKLFL.

This chain connects TRBV7-2 to TRBJ2-3, with unresolved D. The CDR3 covers 11 residues. CDR1 is SGHTA, CDR2 FQGNSA, per germline. The V and J ends lost 3 bases and 7 bases respectively, with 5 bases between them. The CDR3 sequence: CASSFGYTQYF. DNA for the CDR3: TGTGCCAGCAGCTTCGGTTATACGCAGTATTTT.